This T cell receptor (beta chain) was recorded in a study of T-cell reconstitution after alpha-beta-depleted transplantation in children. General study results and limits: Newly generated T cells supplied most T-cell counts and diversity one year post-transplant.

This clonotype was seen repeatedly, ten times or more. Antigen: not known. Preparing the TCRbeta library involved the use of unique molecular identifiers. TCRdb fed the PCR reads into MiXCR, producing one record per CDR3 protein. The table shows about 200,000 distinct CDR3 sequences, with around 9.2% occurring only once. This receptor was obtained from a male patient aged 2-15 years who had a stem cell transplant for acute myeloid leukemia, so the T cells may come from the graft donor. Sequences were derived from PBMCs, mostly from graft donor cells, sampled 360 days after TCRalphabeta/CD19-depleted stem cell transplant.

CDR3 loop: CASSQFARDYGYTF. The CDR3 coding sequence is TGTGCCAGCAGCCAATTTGCCAGGGACTATGGCTACACCTTC. The rearrangement joins TRBV4-2 to TRBJ1-2, with TRBD1 as a possible D gene (5 bases). The CDR3 contains 14 residues. Trimming left V 2 bases short and J 3 bases short, with 10 bases between. CDR1 and CDR2 (germline): LGHNA, YNFKEQ.